Below are 14 T cell receptor beta chains sequenced from a single sample in a study of patients and donors after allogeneic stem cell transplantation. MiXCR, applied by TCRdb to the RT-PCR reads, yields one record per CDR3 protein. Altogether some 960,000 distinct CDR3 sequences are present, approximately 19% being singletons, with the ten largest covering roughly 6%. The sequenced material came from blood, either unsorted or a sorted T cell fraction (not recorded which). All receptors come from a human donor who was either an allogeneic HSCT recipient or a stem cell or donor lymphocyte infusion donor (not recorded which). It is not recorded whose cells these are; they may come from a transplant donor.

The V gene is TRBV7-3, the J gene TRBJ1-1; no firm D call. Germline values: CDR1 SGHTA, CDR2 FQGTGA. Trimming removed 4 bases at V and 8 bases at J, with 20 bases between. The CDR3 contains 15 residues. CDR3 amino acids: CASSSSVWSEIEAFF. CDR3 coding DNA: TGTGCCAGCAGCTCCTCAGTCTGGAGCGAGATAGAAGCTTTCTTT.

V usage is TRBV28 and J usage is TRBJ2-2, with no clear D. Germline V gene lookup returns CDR1 MDHEN and CDR2 SYDVKM. This CDR3 has 13 residues. Trimming stripped 6 bases from V and 5 bases from J, with 10 bases between. Here the CDR3 reads CASSPPKTGELFF. The CDR3, as DNA: TGTGCCAGCAGCCCCCCCAAAACCGGGGAGCTGTTTTTT.

This clonotype was detected a few times. The J gene is TRBJ1-6, the V gene TRBV15, with D perhaps matching TRBD1 (5 bases). This CDR3 is 15 amino acids long. Germline-derived CDR1 and CDR2 are LNHNV and YYDKDF (reference sequence). Trimming removed 5 bases at V and 10 bases at J, with 18 bases between. As DNA, the CDR3 is TGTGCCACCAGCGAAGGAATGGGGGGTGGCTCACCCCTCCACTTT. Protein sequence: CATSEGMGGGSPLHF. The full variable domain, rest sourced from reference TRBV15 and TRBJ1-6, is DAMVIQNPRYQVTQFGKPVTLSCSQTLNHNVMYWYQQKSSQAPKLLFHYYDKDFNNEADTPDNFQSRRPNTSFCFLDIRSPGLGDTAMYLCATSEGMGGGSPLHFGNGTRLTVT.

This clonotype has only a few counts. The rearrangement links TRBV5-1 to TRBJ1-2, with 8 bases lining up with TRBD1. The length of the CDR3 is 17 residues. CDR1 SGHRS and CDR2 YFSETQ come from the germline V gene. V trimming: 3 bases; J trimming: 2 bases; junction bases outside the gene matches: 12. CDR3 DNA sequence: TGCGCCAGCAGCTCAACAGGGGGGCAGGAGGTGAACTATGGCTACACCTTC. This sequence encodes CASSSTGGQEVNYGYTF.

This clonotype was observed a few times. The CDR3 sequence is CATSRDMSGAAQGKLFF. In DNA, the CDR3 is TGTGCCACCAGCAGAGACATGAGCGGAGCGGCCCAAGGAAAACTGTTTTTT. The gene calls are TRBV15 and TRBJ1-4; no firm D call. V lost 0 bases and J lost 10, with 21 bases in between. This CDR3 is 17 amino acids long. CDR1 is LNHNV and CDR2 is YYDKDF in the germline V gene (reference sequence).

This clonotype was seen ten or more times. The chain has TRBV7-2 and TRBJ2-5; no definite D call. V was cut by 6 bases and J by 0 bases, with 8 bases left in between. CDR1 is SGHTA and CDR2 is FQGNSA in the germline V gene. The CDR3 contains 13 residues. CDR3 loop: CASSVQYQETQYF. CDR3 sequence (DNA): TGTGCCAGCAGTGTCCAGTACCAAGAGACCCAGTACTTC.

This clonotype was picked up a small number of times. This chain links TRBV28 with TRBJ1-2; TRBD1 might be the D (6 bases). The germline V and J ends were trimmed by 7 bases and 7 bases, with 16 bases remaining between them. Germline V lookup: CDR1 MDHEN, CDR2 SYDVKM. This CDR3 comprises 13 residues. DNA of the CDR3: TGTGCCAGCACCTGGGGGGGGGCTAGTGGCTACACCTTC. Translating gives CASTWGGASGYTF.

This chain connects TRBV27 to TRBJ2-7, with a weak D call TRBD2 (6 bases). The germline V gene has CDR1 MNHEY and CDR2 SMNVEV (reference sequence). This CDR3 contains 15 residues. Trimming took 2 bases from V and 3 from J, leaving 14 bases between them. For the CDR3, the DNA is TGTGCCAGCAGTTTACGGCGGGACGGCCTCTACGAGCAGTACTTC. Protein sequence: CASSLRRDGLYEQYF.

The V gene is TRBV18, the J gene TRBJ2-3; D uncertain. CDR1 is KGHSH and CDR2 is LQKENI in the germline V gene. Trimming left V 3 bases short and J 3 bases short, with 10 bases between. CDR3 size: 14 residues. The chain's CDR3 is CASSPQVGTDTQYF. DNA of the CDR3: TGTGCCAGCTCACCCCAGGTGGGAACAGATACGCAGTATTTT.

This clonotype was found many times. The V call is TRBV7-2, the J call TRBJ1-2; D is perhaps TRBD1 (5 bases). This CDR3 spans 15 amino acids. CDR1 and CDR2 from the germline V gene are SGHTA and FQGNSA. V gave up 4 bases and J gave up 0 bases, with 12 bases separating them. In nucleotides, the CDR3 is TGTGCCAGCAGCTCTCGACAGTCTACTAACTATGGCTACACCTTC. Protein product: CASSSRQSTNYGYTF. Supplemented by reference TRBV7-2 and TRBJ1-2, the full variable domain reads GAGVSQSPSNKVTEKGKDVELRCDPISGHTALYWYRQSLGQGLEFLIYFQGNSAPDKSGLPSDRFSAERTGGSVSTLTIQRTQQEDSAVYLCASSSRQSTNYGYTFGSGTRLTVV.

The rearrangement uses TRBV25-1 and TRBJ1-2; 7 bases match TRBD1. The V segment lost 8 bases and the J segment 8 bases; nucleotides outside the gene matches: 20. CDR3 length: 16 residues. Looked up from germline, CDR1 is MGHDK and CDR2 is SYGVNS. CDR3 sequence reads: CASGFTRSPGTAGYTF. DNA of the CDR3: TGTGCCAGCGGATTCACCAGATCCCCCGGGACAGCGGGCTACACCTTC.

The genes are TRBV10-3 and TRBJ1-1; perhaps TRBD1 as D (5 bases). Trimming left V 3 bases short and J 0 bases short, with 8 bases between. The germline CDR1 and CDR2 sequences are ENHRY and SYGVKD. CDR3 length: 14 residues. The CDR3 nucleotides are TGTGCCATCAGTGACAGGGTATTGAACACTGAAGCTTTCTTT. Its protein product is CAISDRVLNTEAFF.

This clonotype has only a few counts. The chain is built from TRBV6-2 or TRBV6-3 and TRBJ2-1; 8 positions agree with TRBD2. The CDR3 covers 14 residues. Germline V gene lookup returns CDR1 MNHEY and CDR2 SVGEGT. The V segment lost 4 bases and the J segment 8 bases; nucleotides outside the gene matches: 7. CDR3 loop: CASSWSGGPYEQFF. CDR3 nucleotides: TGTGCCAGCAGTTGGTCGGGGGGGCCCTATGAGCAGTTCTTC.

This chain joins TRBV11-2 and TRBJ2-5; 11 nucleotides match TRBD2. The V segment lost 1 base and the J segment 5 bases; nucleotides outside the gene matches: 6. This CDR3 has 16 residues. CDR1 is SGHAT, CDR2 FQNNGV, per germline. The CDR3 DNA reads TGTGCCAGCAGCTTAGCTAGCGGGAGGAGTACGGAGACCCAGTACTTC. Encoded protein: CASSLASGRSTETQYF.